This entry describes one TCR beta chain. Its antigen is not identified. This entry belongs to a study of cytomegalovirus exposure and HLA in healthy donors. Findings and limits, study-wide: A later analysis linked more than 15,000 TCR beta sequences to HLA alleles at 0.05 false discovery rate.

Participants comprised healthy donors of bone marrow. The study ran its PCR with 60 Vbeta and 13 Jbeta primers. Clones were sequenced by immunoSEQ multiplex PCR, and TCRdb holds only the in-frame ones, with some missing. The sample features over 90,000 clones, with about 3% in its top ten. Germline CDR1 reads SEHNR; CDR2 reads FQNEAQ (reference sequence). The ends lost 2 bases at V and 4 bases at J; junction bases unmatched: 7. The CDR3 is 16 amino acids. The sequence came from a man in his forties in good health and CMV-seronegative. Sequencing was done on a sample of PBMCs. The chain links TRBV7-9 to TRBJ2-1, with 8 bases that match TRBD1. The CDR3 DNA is TGTGCCAGCAGCTTAAGACAGGGGATTAGATACAATGAGCAGTTCTTC. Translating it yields CASSLRQGIRYNEQFF.